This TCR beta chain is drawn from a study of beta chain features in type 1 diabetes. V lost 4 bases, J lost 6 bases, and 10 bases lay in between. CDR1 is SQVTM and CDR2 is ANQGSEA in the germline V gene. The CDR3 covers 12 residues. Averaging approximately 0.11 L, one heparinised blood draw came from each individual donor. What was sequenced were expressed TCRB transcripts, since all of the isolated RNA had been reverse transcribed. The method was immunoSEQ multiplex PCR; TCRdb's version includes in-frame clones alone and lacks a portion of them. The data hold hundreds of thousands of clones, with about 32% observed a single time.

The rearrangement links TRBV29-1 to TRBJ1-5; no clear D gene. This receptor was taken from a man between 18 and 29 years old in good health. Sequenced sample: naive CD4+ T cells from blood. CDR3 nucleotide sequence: TGCAGCGTTGGGACCCGGGGTCAGCCCCAGCATTTT. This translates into CSVGTRGQPQHF.